This T cell receptor (beta chain) was obtained from a study of T cells in Graves' hyperthyroidism and ophthalmopathy. General study results and limits: The model forecast ophthalmopathy, anticipating it by a median approximately 7 months before onset.

Of note for this clonotype: Its antigen is as yet unknown.

From RNA transcripts, TCR beta CDR3 regions were amplified. HTBI primers were used for first-round RT-PCR of the TCR CDR3. TCRdb used MiXCR to reprocess the multiplex PCR reads, holding one entry per CDR3 protein. This table has about 420,000 distinct CDR3 sequences, roughly an eighth appearing once. V lost 4 bases to trimming and J lost 7 bases; unmatched junction nucleotides: 5. This CDR3 comprises 13 residues. Per the germline V gene, CDR1 is SEHNR and CDR2 is FQNEAQ (reference sequence). Specimen: blood. This sequence joins TRBV7-9 and TRBJ2-3; 7 bases line up with TRBD1. The sequence derives from a woman between 18 and 30 years old with Graves' hyperthyroidism. The CDR3 loop reads CASSSRTGYTQYF. The DNA of the CDR3 is TGTGCCAGCAGCTCCCGGACAGGTTATACGCAGTATTTT.